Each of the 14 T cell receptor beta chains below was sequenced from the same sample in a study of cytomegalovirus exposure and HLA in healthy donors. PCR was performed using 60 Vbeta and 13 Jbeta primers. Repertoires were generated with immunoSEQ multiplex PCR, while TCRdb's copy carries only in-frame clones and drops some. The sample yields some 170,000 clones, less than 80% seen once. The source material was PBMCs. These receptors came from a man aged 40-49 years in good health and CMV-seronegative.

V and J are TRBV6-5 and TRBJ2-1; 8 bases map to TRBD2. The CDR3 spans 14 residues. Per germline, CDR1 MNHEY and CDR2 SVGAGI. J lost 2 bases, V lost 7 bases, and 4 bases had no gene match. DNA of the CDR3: TGTGCCAGCAAGTTTAGCGGGACCTACAATGAGCAGTTCTTC. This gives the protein CASKFSGTYNEQFF.

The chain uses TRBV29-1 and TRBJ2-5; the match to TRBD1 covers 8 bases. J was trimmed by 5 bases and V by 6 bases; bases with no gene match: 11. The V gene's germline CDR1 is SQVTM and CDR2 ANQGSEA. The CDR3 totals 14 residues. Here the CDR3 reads CSVVPIRGHETQYF. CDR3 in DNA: TGCAGCGTCGTCCCAATCAGGGGGCACGAGACCCAGTACTTC.

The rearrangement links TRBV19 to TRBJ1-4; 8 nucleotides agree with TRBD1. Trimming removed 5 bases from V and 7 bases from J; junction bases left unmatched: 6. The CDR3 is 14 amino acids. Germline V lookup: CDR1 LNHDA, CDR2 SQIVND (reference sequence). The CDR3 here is CASSPGQALEKLFF. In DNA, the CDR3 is TGTGCCAGTAGTCCGGGACAGGCGCTTGAAAAACTGTTTTTT. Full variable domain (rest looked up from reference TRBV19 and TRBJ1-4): DGGITQSPKYLFRKEGQNVTLSCEQNLNHDAMYWYRQDPGQGLRLIYYSQIVNDFQKGDIAEGYSVSREKKESFPLTVTSAQKNPTAFYLCASSPGQALEKLFFGSGTQLSVL.

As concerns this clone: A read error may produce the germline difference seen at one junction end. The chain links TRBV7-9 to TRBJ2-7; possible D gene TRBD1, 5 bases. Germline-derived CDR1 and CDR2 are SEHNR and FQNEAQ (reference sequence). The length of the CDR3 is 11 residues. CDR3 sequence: CSSSPGYEQYF. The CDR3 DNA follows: TGTTCCAGCAGCCCAGGGTACGAGCAGTACTTC.

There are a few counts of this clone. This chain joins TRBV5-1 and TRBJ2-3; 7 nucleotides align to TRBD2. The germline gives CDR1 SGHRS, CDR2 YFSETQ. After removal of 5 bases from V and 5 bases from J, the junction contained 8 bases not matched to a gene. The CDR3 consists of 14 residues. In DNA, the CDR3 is TGCGCCAGCAGTTTCGCGGGAGCAGGAGATACGCAGTATTTT. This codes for CASSFAGAGDTQYF.

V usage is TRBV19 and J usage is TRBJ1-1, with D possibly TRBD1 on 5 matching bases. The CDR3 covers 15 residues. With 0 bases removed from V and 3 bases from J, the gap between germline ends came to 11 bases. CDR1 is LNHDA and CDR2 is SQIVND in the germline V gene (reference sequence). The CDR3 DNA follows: TGTGCCAGTAGTATAGATCTTACGGGGGACACTGAAGCTTTCTTT. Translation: CASSIDLTGDTEAFF.

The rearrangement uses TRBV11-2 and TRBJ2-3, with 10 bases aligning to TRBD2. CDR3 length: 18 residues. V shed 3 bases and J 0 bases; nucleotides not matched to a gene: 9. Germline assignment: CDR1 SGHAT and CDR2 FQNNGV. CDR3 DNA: TGTGCCAGCAGCTTTAGTCGTAGGACTAGCGGTAGCACAGATACGCAGTATTTT. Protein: CASSFSRRTSGSTDTQYF.

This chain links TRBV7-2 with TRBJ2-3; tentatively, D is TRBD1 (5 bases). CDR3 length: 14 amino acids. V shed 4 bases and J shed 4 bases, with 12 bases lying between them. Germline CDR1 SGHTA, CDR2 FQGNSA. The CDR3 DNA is TGTGCCAGCAGCTCATACATGGGGCCAGATACGCAGTATTTT. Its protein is CASSSYMGPDTQYF. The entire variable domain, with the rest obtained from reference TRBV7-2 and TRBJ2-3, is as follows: GAGVSQSPSNKVTEKGKDVELRCDPISGHTALYWYRQSLGQGLEFLIYFQGNSAPDKSGLPSDRFSAERTGGSVSTLTIQRTQQEDSAVYLCASSSYMGPDTQYFGPGTRLTVL.

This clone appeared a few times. Here the CDR3 reads CASSRGGQGHEQFF. The CDR3 coding sequence is TGCGCCAGCAGCCGGGGGGGACAGGGCCATGAGCAGTTCTTC. V and J are TRBV5-1 and TRBJ2-1; a weak D match, TRBD1 (9 bases). CDR3 length equals 14 residues. Germline CDR1 reads SGHRS; CDR2 reads YFSETQ. V lost 4 bases and J 8 bases, leaving 16 bases between the germline ends.

CDR3 in amino acids: CATNDRGEQYF. The CDR3 region has the DNA TGTGCCACTAATGACAGGGGCGAGCAGTACTTC. This chain connects TRBV6-9 to TRBJ2-7; TRBD1 aligns across 8 bases. This CDR3 has 11 amino acids. Germline V gene data show CDR1 as MNHGY and CDR2 as SVAAGI. V gave up 10 bases and J gave up 6 bases; unmatched junction bases: 5.

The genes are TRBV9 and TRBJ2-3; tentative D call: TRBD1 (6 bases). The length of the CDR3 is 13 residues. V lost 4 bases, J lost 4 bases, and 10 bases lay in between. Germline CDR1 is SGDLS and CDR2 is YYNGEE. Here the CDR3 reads CASSTGSADTQYF. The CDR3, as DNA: TGTGCCAGCAGCACAGGGAGCGCAGATACGCAGTATTTT.

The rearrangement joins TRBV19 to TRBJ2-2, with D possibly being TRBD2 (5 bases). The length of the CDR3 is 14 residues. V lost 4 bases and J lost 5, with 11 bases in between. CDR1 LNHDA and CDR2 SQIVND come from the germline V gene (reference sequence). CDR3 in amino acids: CASSTRGGTGELFF. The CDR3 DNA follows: TGTGCCAGTAGTACCCGAGGAGGAACCGGGGAGCTGTTTTTT.

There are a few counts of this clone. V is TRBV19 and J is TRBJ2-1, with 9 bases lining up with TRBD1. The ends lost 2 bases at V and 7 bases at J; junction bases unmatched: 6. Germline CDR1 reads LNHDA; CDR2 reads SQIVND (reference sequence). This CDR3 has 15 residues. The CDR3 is CASSIYGTGLNEQFF. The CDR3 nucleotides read TGTGCCAGTAGTATATACGGGACAGGGTTGAATGAGCAGTTCTTC.

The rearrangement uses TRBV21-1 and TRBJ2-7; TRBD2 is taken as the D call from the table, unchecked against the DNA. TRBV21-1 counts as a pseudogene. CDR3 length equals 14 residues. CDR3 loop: CASSNLIACYEQYF. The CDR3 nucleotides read TGTGCCAGCAGCAATTTAATAGCTTGCTACGAGCAGTACTTC.